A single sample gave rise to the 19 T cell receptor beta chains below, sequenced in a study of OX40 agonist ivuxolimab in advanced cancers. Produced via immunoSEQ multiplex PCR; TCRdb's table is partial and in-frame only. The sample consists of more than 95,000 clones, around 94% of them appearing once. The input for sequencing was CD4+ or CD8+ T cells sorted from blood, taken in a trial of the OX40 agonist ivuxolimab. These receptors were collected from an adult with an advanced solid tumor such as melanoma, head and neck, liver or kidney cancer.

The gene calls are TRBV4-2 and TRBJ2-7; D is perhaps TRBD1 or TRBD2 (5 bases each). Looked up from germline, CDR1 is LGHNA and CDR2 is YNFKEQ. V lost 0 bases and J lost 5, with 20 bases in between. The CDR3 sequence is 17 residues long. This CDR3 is CASSQDMGPGIGDEQYF. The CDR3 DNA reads TGTGCCAGCAGCCAAGATATGGGGCCGGGGATTGGGGACGAGCAGTACTTC.

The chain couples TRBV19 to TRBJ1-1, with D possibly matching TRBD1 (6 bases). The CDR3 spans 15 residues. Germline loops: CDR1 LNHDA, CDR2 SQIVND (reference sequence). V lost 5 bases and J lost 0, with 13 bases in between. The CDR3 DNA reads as TGTGCCAGTAGTGCCCGGGGGGCGCTGAACACTGAAGCTTTCTTT. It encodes CASSARGALNTEAFF.

The CDR3 DNA reads TGCGCCAGCAGCTTAATCAGCGGGGCTTTTAAAGATACGCAGTATTTT. Its translation: CASSLISGAFKDTQYF. The chain employs TRBV5-1 and TRBJ2-3, with 7 bases lining up with TRBD2. Trimming cost V 2 bases and J 5 bases; bases outside gene matches: 11. This CDR3 has 16 amino acids. CDR1 SGHRS and CDR2 YFSETQ come from the germline V gene.

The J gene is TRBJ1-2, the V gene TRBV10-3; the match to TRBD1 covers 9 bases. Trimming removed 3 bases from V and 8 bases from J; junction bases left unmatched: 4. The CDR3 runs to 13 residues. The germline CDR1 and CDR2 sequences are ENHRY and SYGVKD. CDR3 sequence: CAISDTDRGGYTF. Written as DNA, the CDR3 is TGTGCCATCAGTGATACGGACAGGGGAGGCTACACCTTC.

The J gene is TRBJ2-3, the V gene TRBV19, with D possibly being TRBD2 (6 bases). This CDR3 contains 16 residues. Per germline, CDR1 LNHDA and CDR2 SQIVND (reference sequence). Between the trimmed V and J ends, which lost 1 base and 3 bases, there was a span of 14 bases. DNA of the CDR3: TGTGCCAGTAGTATAGCGGCGGGAAGGGGTACAGATACGCAGTATTTT. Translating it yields CASSIAAGRGTDTQYF.

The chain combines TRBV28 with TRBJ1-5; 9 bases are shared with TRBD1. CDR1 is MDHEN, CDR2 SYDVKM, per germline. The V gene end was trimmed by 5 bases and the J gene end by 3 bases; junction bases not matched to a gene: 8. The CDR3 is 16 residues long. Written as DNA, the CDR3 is TGTGCCAGCAGTCAGACAGGGGGTCGGTACAATCAGCCCCAGCATTTT. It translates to CASSQTGGRYNQPQHF.

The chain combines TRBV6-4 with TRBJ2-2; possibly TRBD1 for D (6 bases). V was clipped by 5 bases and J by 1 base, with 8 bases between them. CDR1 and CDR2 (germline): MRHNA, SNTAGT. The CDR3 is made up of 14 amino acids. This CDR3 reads CASSQQGNTGELFF. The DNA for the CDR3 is TGTGCCAGCAGTCAACAGGGGAACACCGGGGAGCTGTTTTTT.

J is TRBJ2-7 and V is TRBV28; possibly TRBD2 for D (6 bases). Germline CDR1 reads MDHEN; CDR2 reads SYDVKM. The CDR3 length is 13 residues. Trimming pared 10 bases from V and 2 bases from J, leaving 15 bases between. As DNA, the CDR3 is TGTGCCATCACGGAGGGACCGACCTACGAGCAGTACTTC. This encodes CAITEGPTYEQYF.

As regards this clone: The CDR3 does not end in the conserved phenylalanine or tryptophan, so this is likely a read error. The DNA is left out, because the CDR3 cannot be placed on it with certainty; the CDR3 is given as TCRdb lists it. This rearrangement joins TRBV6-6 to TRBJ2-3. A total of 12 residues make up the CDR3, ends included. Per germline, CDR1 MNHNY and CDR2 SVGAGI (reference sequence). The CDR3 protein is CASSYDPPMAWL.

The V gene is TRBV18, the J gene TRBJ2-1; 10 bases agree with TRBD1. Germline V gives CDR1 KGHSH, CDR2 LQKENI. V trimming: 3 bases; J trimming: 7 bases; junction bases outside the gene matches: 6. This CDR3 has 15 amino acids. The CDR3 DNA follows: TGTGCCAGCTCACCCGGGACAGGGGTCAAAAATGAGCAGTTCTTC. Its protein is CASSPGTGVKNEQFF.

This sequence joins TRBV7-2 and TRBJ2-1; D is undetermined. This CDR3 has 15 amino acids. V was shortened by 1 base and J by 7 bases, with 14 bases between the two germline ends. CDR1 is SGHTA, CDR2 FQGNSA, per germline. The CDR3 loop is CASSLGIPGRNEQFF. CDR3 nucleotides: TGTGCCAGCAGCTTAGGGATCCCGGGCCGTAATGAGCAGTTCTTC. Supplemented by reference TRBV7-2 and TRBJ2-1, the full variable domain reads GAGVSQSPSNKVTEKGKDVELRCDPISGHTALYWYRQSLGQGLEFLIYFQGNSAPDKSGLPSDRFSAERTGGSVSTLTIQRTQQEDSAVYLCASSLGIPGRNEQFFGPGTRLTVL.

This CDR3 is CASSLPGTDTQYF. The CDR3, as DNA: TGTGCCAGCAGCCTCCCCGGCACAGATACGCAGTATTTT. V is TRBV7-3 and J is TRBJ2-3; D uncertain. Germline CDR1 and CDR2: SGHTA and FQGTGA. The ends were cut back, 5 bases at V and 1 base at J, with 7 bases in the middle. This CDR3 is 13 amino acids long. Drawing the rest from reference TRBV7-3 and TRBJ2-3, the complete variable domain is GAGVSQTPSNKVTEKGKYVELRCDPISGHTALYWYRQSLGQGPEFLIYFQGTGAADDSGLPNDRFFAVRPEGSVSTLKIQRTERGDSAVYLCASSLPGTDTQYFGPGTRLTVL.

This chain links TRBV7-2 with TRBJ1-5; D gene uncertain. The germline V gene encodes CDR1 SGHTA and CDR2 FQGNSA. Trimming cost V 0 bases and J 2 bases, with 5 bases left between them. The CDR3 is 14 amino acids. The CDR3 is CASSLARGNQPQHF. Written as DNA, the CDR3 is TGTGCCAGCAGCTTAGCGCGGGGCAATCAGCCCCAGCATTTT.

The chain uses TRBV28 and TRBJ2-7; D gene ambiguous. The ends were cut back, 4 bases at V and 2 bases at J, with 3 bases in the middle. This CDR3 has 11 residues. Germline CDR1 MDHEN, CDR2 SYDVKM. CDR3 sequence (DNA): TGTGCCAGCAGTTGGACCTACGAGCAGTACTTC. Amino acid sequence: CASSWTYEQYF.

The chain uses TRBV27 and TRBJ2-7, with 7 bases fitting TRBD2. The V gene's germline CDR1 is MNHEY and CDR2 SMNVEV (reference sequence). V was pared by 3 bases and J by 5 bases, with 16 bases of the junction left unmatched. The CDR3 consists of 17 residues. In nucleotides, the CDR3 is TGTGCCAGCAGTTTCTCAAGCAGGTGGGGGGGGACCCACGAGCAGTACTTC. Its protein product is CASSFSSRWGGTHEQYF.

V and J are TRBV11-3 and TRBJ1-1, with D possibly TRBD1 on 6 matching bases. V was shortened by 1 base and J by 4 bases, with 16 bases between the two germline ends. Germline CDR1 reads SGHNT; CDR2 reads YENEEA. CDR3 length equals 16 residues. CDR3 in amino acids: CASSLGGGQPLTEAFF. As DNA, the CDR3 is TGTGCCAGCAGCTTAGGGGGCGGACAGCCCCTCACTGAAGCTTTCTTT. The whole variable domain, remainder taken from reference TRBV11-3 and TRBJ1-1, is EAGVVQSPRYKIIEKKQPVAFWCNPISGHNTLYWYLQNLGQGPELLIRYENEEAVDDSQLPKDRFSAERLKGVDSTLKIQPAELGDSAVYLCASSLGGGQPLTEAFFGQGTRLTVV.

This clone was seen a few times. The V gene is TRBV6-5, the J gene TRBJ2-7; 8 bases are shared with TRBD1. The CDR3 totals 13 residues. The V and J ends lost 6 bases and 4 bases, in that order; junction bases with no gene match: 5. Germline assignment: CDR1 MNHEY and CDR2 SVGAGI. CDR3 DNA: TGTGCCAGCAGCACAGGGGGAGGTTACGAGCAGTACTTC. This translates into CASSTGGGYEQYF.

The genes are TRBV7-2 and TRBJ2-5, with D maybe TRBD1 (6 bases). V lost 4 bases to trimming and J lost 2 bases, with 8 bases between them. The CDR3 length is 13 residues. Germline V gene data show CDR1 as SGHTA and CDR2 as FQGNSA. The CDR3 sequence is CASSWGQQETQYF. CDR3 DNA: TGTGCCAGCAGCTGGGGGCAGCAAGAGACCCAGTACTTC.

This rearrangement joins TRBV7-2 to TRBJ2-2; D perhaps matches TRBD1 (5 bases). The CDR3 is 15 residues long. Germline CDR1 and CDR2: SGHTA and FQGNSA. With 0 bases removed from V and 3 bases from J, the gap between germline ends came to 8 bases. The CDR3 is CASSLAGVYTGELFF. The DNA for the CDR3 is TGTGCCAGCAGCTTAGCAGGGGTCTACACCGGGGAGCTGTTTTTT.